What follows are 18 T cell receptor beta chains derived from one specimen sequenced in a study of blood T cells in healthy people across ages. Sample-barcoded 5' priming and a J-beta primer mix drove a second PCR of roughly 7 to 11 cycles. One entry per CDR3 protein, called by TCRdb with MiXCR from the 5' RACE reads. There are around 2 million distinct CDR3 sequences in the sample; approximately 40% occur only once, and under 30% lies in the top ten. The sequencing sample was made of blood. Receptors originate from a human donor in good health.

The CDR3 reads CASSSTRAGGGYTF. The CDR3, as DNA: TGTGCCAGCAGCTCGACCCGAGCAGGCGGTGGCTACACCTTC. This chain joins TRBV9 and TRBJ1-2; D ambiguous. V gave up 4 bases and J gave up 7 bases, with 17 bases separating them. CDR1 is SGDLS and CDR2 is YYNGEE in the germline V gene. CDR3 length: 14 residues.

The chain is built from TRBV27 and TRBJ1-2; 7 nucleotides line up with TRBD1. V lost 4 bases to trimming and J lost 5 bases; unmatched junction nucleotides: 16. The CDR3 sequence is 17 residues long. Per germline, CDR1 MNHEY and CDR2 SMNVEV (reference sequence). CDR3 sequence reads: CASSSVGTEVEGYGYTF. Here the CDR3 DNA reads TGTGCCAGCAGTTCTGTCGGGACAGAAGTCGAGGGGTATGGCTACACCTTC.

Turning to this clonotype: Being one base from a much bigger clone, this may be a read error. The V gene is TRBV7-9, the J gene TRBJ2-3; D gene uncertain. The length of the CDR3 is 13 residues. Germline V lookup: CDR1 SEHNR, CDR2 FQNEAQ (reference sequence). The germline V and J ends were trimmed by 3 bases and 0 bases, with 4 bases remaining between them. The CDR3 DNA sequence: TGTGCCAGCAGCTTCCACAGCACAGATACGCAGTATTTT. It translates to CASSFHSTDTQYF. Filled out from reference TRBV7-9 and TRBJ2-3, the complete variable domain reads DTGVSQNPRHKITKRGQNVTFRCDPISEHNRLYWYRQTLGQGPEFLTYFQNEAQLEKSRLLSDRFSAERPKGSFSTLEIQRTEQGDSAMYLCASSFHSTDTQYFGPGTRLTVL.

This clonotype appeared many times. J is TRBJ1-2 and V is TRBV28; D is undetermined. V was shortened by 5 bases and J by 8 bases, with 9 bases between the two germline ends. Germline values: CDR1 MDHEN, CDR2 SYDVKM. The CDR3 spans 11 residues. The CDR3 protein is CASSPGRGYTF. CDR3 nucleotides: TGTGCCAGCAGTCCCGGTCGAGGCTACACCTTC.

The rearrangement links TRBV4-3 to TRBJ2-5; D ambiguous. Trimming took 0 bases from V and 1 from J, leaving 9 bases between them. CDR1 and CDR2 from the germline V gene are LGHNA and YSLEER. There are 15 residues in the CDR3. The CDR3 bases are TGCGCCAGCAGCCAAGACTGGGGTTTCCAAGAGACCCAGTACTTC. Protein product: CASSQDWGFQETQYF.

This clonotype was observed a few times. The gene calls are TRBV6-2 or TRBV6-3 and TRBJ2-4, with TRBD2 as a possible D gene (5 bases). Germline CDR1 and CDR2: MNHEY and SVGEGT. The CDR3 contains 11 residues. V dropped 10 bases and J dropped 7 bases, with 11 bases sitting between them. Here the CDR3 reads CATGRGNIQYF. The CDR3 bases are TGTGCCACCGGAAGAGGGAACATTCAGTACTTC.

V and J are TRBV7-2 and TRBJ1-5, with TRBD1 matching 7 bases. Germline V gene lookup returns CDR1 SGHTA and CDR2 FQGNSA. V trimming: 1 base; J trimming: 7 bases; junction bases outside the gene matches: 4. This CDR3 region has 14 residues. CDR3 residues: CASSLEAQGQPQHF. CDR3 nucleotides: TGTGCCAGCAGCTTAGAGGCACAGGGGCAGCCCCAGCATTTT.

In this sample, this clonotype turned up a few times. The chain uses TRBV6-6 and TRBJ2-5; 7 bases are shared with TRBD2. Trimming removed 2 bases from V and 5 bases from J; junction bases left unmatched: 5. The CDR3 has 14 amino acids. Germline-derived CDR1 and CDR2 are MNHNY and SVGAGI (reference sequence). The CDR3 loop is CASSYEGTTETQYF. CDR3 in DNA: TGTGCCAGCAGTTACGAAGGGACTACGGAGACCCAGTACTTC.

This chain uses TRBV6-5 with TRBJ2-3; D may be TRBD2 (5 bases). There are 13 residues in the CDR3. The germline V gene encodes CDR1 MNHEY and CDR2 SVGAGI. The V gene lost 7 bases and the J gene lost 0 bases, with 8 bases spanning the gap. CDR3 in amino acids: CASTRASTDTQYF. The CDR3 DNA reads as TGTGCCAGCACGAGGGCGAGCACAGATACGCAGTATTTT.

This sequence joins TRBV7-2 and TRBJ2-3, with 15 positions matching TRBD2. The ends lost 5 bases at V and 4 bases at J; junction bases unmatched: 10. The CDR3 runs 18 residues. CDR1 is SGHTA and CDR2 is FQGNSA in the germline V gene. The CDR3, as DNA: TGTGCCAGCAGCCCGAGGACTAGCGGGGGGGCCAGTGCAGATACGCAGTATTTT. Protein sequence: CASSPRTSGGASADTQYF.

V gene TRBV5-1 combines with J gene TRBJ1-2; D unresolved. The CDR3 is 13 amino acids. Looked up from germline, CDR1 is SGHRS and CDR2 is YFSETQ. The germline V and J ends were trimmed by 3 bases and 8 bases, with 14 bases remaining between them. The CDR3: CASSSGLPRGYTF. The CDR3 bases are TGCGCCAGCAGCTCCGGCCTACCGAGGGGCTACACCTTC.

To note about this clonotype: The junction shows a germline mismatch at one end, possibly a read error. The V and J genes are TRBV7-2 and TRBJ2-2, with 8 bases fitting TRBD1. Germline CDR1 and CDR2: SGHTA and FQGNSA. The CDR3 has 13 amino acids. Here the CDR3 DNA reads TGTGCCAGCAGCTCGACAGGGGCCGGGGAGCGGTTTTTT. The encoded protein is CASSSTGAGERFF.

This rearrangement joins TRBV11-2 to TRBJ2-5, with unresolved D. V lost 0 bases to trimming and J lost 5 bases, with 7 bases between them. The CDR3 is 13 residues long. Germline V lookup: CDR1 SGHAT, CDR2 FQNNGV. CDR3 sequence (DNA): TGTGCCAGCAGCTTAGATGACTGGGAGACCCAGTACTTC. Translated, it gives CASSLDDWETQYF.

The chain uses TRBV7-9 and TRBJ1-1, with D possibly matching TRBD1 (6 bases). CDR1 and CDR2 from the germline V gene are SEHNR and FQNEAQ (reference sequence). V was pared by 2 bases and J by 11 bases, with 15 bases between. The CDR3 has 13 residues. This CDR3 is CASSLTTGQKAFF. Here the CDR3 DNA reads TGTGCCAGCAGCTTAACCACGGGACAAAAGGCTTTCTTT.

The J gene is TRBJ2-1, the V gene TRBV7-2, with 9 bases matching TRBD2. With 2 bases clipped from V and 7 bases from J, the junction kept 9 bases outside the gene matches. Germline V lookup: CDR1 SGHTA, CDR2 FQGNSA. The CDR3 is 16 residues long. The CDR3 region is CASSLRERGAGNEQFF. Written as DNA, the CDR3 is TGTGCCAGCAGCTTAAGGGAGCGGGGGGCGGGAAATGAGCAGTTCTTC.

This clonotype was seen a few times. This rearrangement joins TRBV4-3 to TRBJ2-7; no definite D call. This CDR3 is built from 16 residues. Trimming took off 0 bases at V and 3 bases at J, with 15 bases between the two ends. The V gene's germline CDR1 is LGHNA and CDR2 YSLEER. The chain's CDR3 is CASSQEDRRYYYEQYF. The CDR3 DNA reads as TGCGCCAGCAGCCAAGAAGACCGAAGGTACTACTACGAGCAGTACTTC.

This clonotype has at least ten counts. This chain connects TRBV6-4 to TRBJ2-1; D gene unclear. Germline CDR1 reads MRHNA; CDR2 reads SNTAGT. The ends were cut back, 2 bases at V and 8 bases at J, with 10 bases in the middle. The CDR3 spans 13 residues. CDR3 in amino acids: CASSDHLGDEQFF. In DNA form, the CDR3 reads TGTGCCAGCAGTGACCATCTTGGGGATGAGCAGTTCTTC.

This clonotype has a single count. The chain uses TRBV4-3 and TRBJ1-2, with 8 bases that match TRBD1. V was pared by 3 bases and J by 4 bases, with 10 bases of the junction left unmatched. Germline lookup yields CDR1 LGHNA and CDR2 YSLEER. This CDR3 region has 16 residues. CDR3 DNA sequence: TGCGCCAGCAGCCATTACCGAGGGGACAGGAGCTATGGCTACACCTTC. Translating gives CASSHYRGDRSYGYTF.